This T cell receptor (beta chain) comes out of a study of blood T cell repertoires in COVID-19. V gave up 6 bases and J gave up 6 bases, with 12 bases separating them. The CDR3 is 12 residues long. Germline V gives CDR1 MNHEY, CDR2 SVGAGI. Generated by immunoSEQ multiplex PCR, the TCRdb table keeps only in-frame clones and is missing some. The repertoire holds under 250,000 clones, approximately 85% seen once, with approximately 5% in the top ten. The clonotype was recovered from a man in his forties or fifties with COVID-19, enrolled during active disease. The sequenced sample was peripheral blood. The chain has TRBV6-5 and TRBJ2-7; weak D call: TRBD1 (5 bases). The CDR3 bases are TGTGCCAGCAGGCGGACAACCGGCGAGCAGTACTTC. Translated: CASRRTTGEQYF.